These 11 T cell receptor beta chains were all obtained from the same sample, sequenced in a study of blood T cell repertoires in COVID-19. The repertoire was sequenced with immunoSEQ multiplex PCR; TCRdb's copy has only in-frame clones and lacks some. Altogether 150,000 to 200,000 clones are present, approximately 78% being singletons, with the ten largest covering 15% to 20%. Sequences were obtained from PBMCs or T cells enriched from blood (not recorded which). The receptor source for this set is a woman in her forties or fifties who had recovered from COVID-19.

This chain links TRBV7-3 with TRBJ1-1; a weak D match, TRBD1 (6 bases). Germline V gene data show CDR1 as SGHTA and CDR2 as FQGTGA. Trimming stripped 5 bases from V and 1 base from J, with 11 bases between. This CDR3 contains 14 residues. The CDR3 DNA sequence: TGTGCCAGCAGCCCGGGACACCGGAACACTGAAGCTTTCTTT. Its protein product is CASSPGHRNTEAFF.

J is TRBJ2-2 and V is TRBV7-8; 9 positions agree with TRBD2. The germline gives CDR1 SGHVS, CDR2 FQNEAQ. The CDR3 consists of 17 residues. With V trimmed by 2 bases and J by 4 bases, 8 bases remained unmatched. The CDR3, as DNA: TGTGCCAGCAGCTTAATCGGCGGGAGGGCCTCCACCGGGGAGCTGTTTTTT. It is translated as CASSLIGGRASTGELFF.

The CDR3 bases are TGCGCCAGCAGCCCTGGGTCGCGCAGGGCCGCAAGCTCCTACAATGAGCAGTTCTTC. This translates into CASSPGSRRAASSYNEQFF. V usage is TRBV4-1 and J usage is TRBJ2-1, with D possibly matching TRBD1 (5 bases). The CDR3 is made up of 19 amino acids. In germline, CDR1 is MGHRA, CDR2 YSYEKL. Trimming took off 4 bases at V and 0 bases at J, with 22 bases between the two ends.

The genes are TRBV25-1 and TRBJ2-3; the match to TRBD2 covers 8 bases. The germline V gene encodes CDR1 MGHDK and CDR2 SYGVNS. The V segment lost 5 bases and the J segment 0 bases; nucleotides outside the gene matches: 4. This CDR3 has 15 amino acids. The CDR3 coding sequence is TGTGCCAGCAGTTGGGCTAGCGGGAGCACAGATACGCAGTATTTT. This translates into CASSWASGSTDTQYF.

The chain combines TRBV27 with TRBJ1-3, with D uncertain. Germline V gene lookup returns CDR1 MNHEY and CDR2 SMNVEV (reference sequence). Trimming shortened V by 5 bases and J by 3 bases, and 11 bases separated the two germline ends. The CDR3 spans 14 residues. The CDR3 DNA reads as TGTGCCAGCAGTCCGTCCTACAGTGGAAACACCATATATTTT. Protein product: CASSPSYSGNTIYF.

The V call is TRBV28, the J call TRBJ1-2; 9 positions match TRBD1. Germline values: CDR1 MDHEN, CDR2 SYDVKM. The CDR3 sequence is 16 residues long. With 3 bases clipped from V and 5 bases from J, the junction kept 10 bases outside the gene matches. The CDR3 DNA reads TGTGCCAGCAGTTTCCCGCCCCAGACAGGGGGGTATGGCTACACCTTC. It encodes CASSFPPQTGGYGYTF.

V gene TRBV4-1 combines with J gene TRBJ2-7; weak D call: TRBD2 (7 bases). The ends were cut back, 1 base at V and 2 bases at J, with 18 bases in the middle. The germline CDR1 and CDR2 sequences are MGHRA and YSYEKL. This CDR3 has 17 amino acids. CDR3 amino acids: CASSQGGRGGDTYEQYF. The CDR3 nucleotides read TGCGCCAGCAGCCAAGGGGGTCGGGGAGGGGACACCTACGAGCAGTACTTC.

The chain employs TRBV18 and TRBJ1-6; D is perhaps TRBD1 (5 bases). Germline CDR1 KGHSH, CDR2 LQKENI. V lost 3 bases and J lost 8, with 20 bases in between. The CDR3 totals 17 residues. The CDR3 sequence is CASSPRREGVAYSPLHF. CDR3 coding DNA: TGTGCCAGCTCACCTCGCCGAGAAGGGGTCGCGTATTCACCCCTCCACTTT. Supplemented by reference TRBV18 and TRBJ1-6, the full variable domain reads NAGVMQNPRHLVRRRGQEARLRCSPMKGHSHVYWYRQLPEEGLKFMVYLQKENIIDESGMPKERFSAEFPKEGPSILRIQQVVRGDSAAYFCASSPRREGVAYSPLHFGNGTRLTVT.

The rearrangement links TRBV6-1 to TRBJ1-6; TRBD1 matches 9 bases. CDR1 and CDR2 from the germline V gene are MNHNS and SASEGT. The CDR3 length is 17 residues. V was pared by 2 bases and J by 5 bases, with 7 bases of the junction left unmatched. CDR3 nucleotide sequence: TGTGCCAGCAGTGAAAGGAGCGACAGGGGGAATAATTCACCCCTCCACTTT. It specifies CASSERSDRGNNSPLHF.

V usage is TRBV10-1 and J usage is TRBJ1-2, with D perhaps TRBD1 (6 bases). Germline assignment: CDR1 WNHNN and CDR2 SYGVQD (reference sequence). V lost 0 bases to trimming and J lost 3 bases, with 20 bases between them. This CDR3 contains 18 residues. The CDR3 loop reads CASSESMGGRRTHYGYTF. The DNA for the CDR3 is TGCGCCAGCAGTGAGTCGATGGGGGGGCGACGAACCCACTATGGCTACACCTTC.

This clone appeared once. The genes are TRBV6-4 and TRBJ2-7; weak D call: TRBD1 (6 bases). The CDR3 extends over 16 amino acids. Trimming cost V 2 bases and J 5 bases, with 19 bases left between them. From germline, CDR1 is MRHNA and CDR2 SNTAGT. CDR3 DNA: TGTGCCAGCAGTGACACGCCCGGTGGCAGGGGTGACGAGCAGTACTTC. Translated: CASSDTPGGRGDEQYF.